This TCR beta chain was obtained from a study of blood T cells in healthy people across ages. The CDR3 extends over 15 amino acids. The J segment lost 4 bases and the V segment lost 4 bases, leaving 7 bases of the junction unmatched. Germline V gives CDR1 LGHDT, CDR2 YNNKEL (reference sequence). The table lists this clonotype with a few counts. Its antigen is still unknown. Findings and limits, study-wide: The authors considered diversity estimates from one million T cells to be underestimates.

Using a J-beta primer mix together with a sample-barcoded 5' primer, a second PCR was run for roughly 7 to 12 cycles. TCRdb called the 5' RACE reads again in MiXCR, with one record for every CDR3 protein. This table holds about 320,000 distinct CDR3 sequences, 25% to 30% found once. There were at least 6 micrograms of total RNA extracted from every sample. The receptor comes from an older woman in good health. The chain carries TRBV3-1 and TRBJ1-2, with 9 bases lining up with TRBD1. The sample comprised blood. Written as DNA, the CDR3 is TGTGCCAGCAGCCTCCGCACAGGGGGCCTCTATGGCTACACCTTC. Its translation: CASSLRTGGLYGYTF.